Below are 23 T cell receptor beta chains sequenced from a single sample in a study of blood T cell repertoires in COVID-19. Using immunoSEQ multiplex PCR, the repertoire was profiled, and TCRdb retains in-frame clones only, with some absent. Of approximately 80,000 clones detected, 60% to 75% appear once; the ten largest clones hold about 5.7%. Sequences were obtained from peripheral blood. The receptors stem from a man aged 45-65 years with active or convalescent COVID-19.

The chain links TRBV7-9 to TRBJ2-5; 7 bases align to TRBD2. Germline V CDR1 and CDR2: SEHNR, FQNEAQ (reference sequence). Losses at the gene ends were 1 base for V and 5 bases for J; bases not matched to a gene: 10. The CDR3 is 16 residues long. The CDR3 DNA sequence: TGTGCCAGCAGCTTAGGGGCCCCTCTGCGGGGGGAGACCCAGTACTTC. Amino acid sequence: CASSLGAPLRGETQYF.

The V gene is TRBV7-9, the J gene TRBJ2-3; 7 nucleotides match TRBD2. The CDR3 runs to 15 residues. Germline-derived CDR1 and CDR2 are SEHNR and FQNEAQ (reference sequence). V shed 3 bases, J shed 2 bases, and the junction held 5 bases outside the gene matches. The CDR3 DNA follows: TGTGCCAGCAGCTTGGGGGGGAGTTACACAGATACGCAGTATTTT. Encoded protein: CASSLGGSYTDTQYF.

The rearrangement links TRBV15 to TRBJ2-3, with a possible D match to TRBD2 (7 bases). The CDR3 is 13 residues long. Deletions cut 5 bases from V and 5 bases from J, with 11 bases between. Germline CDR1 and CDR2: LNHNV and YYDKDF (reference sequence). CDR3 protein: CATSGGGKDTQYF. In DNA, the CDR3 is TGTGCCACCAGCGGGGGGGGCAAAGATACGCAGTATTTT. The full variable domain, with the rest looked up from reference TRBV15 and TRBJ2-3, is DAMVIQNPRYQVTQFGKPVTLSCSQTLNHNVMYWYQQKSSQAPKLLFHYYDKDFNNEADTPDNFQSRRPNTSFCFLDIRSPGLGDTAMYLCATSGGGKDTQYFGPGTRLTVL.

This clone was seen a few times. V and J are TRBV9 and TRBJ2-3; 12 bases align to TRBD2. V trimming: 0 bases; J trimming: 4 bases; junction bases outside the gene matches: 18. The CDR3 totals 21 residues. Per the germline V gene, CDR1 is SGDLS and CDR2 is YYNGEE. The CDR3 loop is CASSVDPPSGGAVGRADTQYF. The CDR3 DNA reads as TGTGCCAGCAGCGTAGATCCCCCTAGCGGGGGGGCCGTTGGAAGGGCAGATACGCAGTATTTT. Full variable domain (remainder filled in from reference TRBV9 and TRBJ2-3): DSGVTQTPKHLITATGQRVTLRCSPRSGDLSVYWYQQSLDQGLQFLIQYYNGEERAKGNILERFSAQQFPDLHSELNLSSLELGDSALYFCASSVDPPSGGAVGRADTQYFGPGTRLTVL.

This CDR3 reads CASSFPGDRGSRGYTF. CDR3 sequence (DNA): TGTGCCAGCAGTTTTCCCGGGGACAGGGGGAGTCGTGGCTACACCTTC. The genes are TRBV6-5 and TRBJ1-2, with TRBD1 matching 11 bases. CDR1 is MNHEY, CDR2 SVGAGI, per germline. This CDR3 spans 16 amino acids. The J segment lost 7 bases and the V segment lost 4 bases, leaving 11 bases of the junction unmatched.

This clone was seen a handful of times. J is TRBJ2-2 and V is TRBV11-3; D uncertain. CDR1 and CDR2 from the germline V gene are SGHNT and YENEEA. This CDR3 contains 14 residues. V lost 5 bases and J lost 3, with 10 bases in between. CDR3: CASSDPRYTGELFF. CDR3 bases: TGTGCCAGCAGCGACCCGCGGTACACCGGGGAGCTGTTTTTT. Filled out from reference TRBV11-3 and TRBJ2-2, the complete variable domain reads EAGVVQSPRYKIIEKKQPVAFWCNPISGHNTLYWYLQNLGQGPELLIRYENEEAVDDSQLPKDRFSAERLKGVDSTLKIQPAELGDSAVYLCASSDPRYTGELFFGEGSRLTVL.

This chain joins TRBV7-9 and TRBJ1-4, with 8 positions matching TRBD1. Germline V lookup: CDR1 SEHNR, CDR2 FQNEAQ (reference sequence). The V and J ends lost 5 bases and 6 bases, in that order; junction bases with no gene match: 14. The CDR3 loop spans 17 amino acids. CDR3 coding DNA: TGTGCCAGCAGCCGCATGACAGGGGTGTTCGGGGATGAAAAACTGTTTTTT. This gives the protein CASSRMTGVFGDEKLFF. The variable domain in full, completed from reference TRBV7-9 and TRBJ1-4, reads DTGVSQNPRHKITKRGQNVTFRCDPISEHNRLYWYRQTLGQGPEFLTYFQNEAQLEKSRLLSDRFSAERPKGSFSTLEIQRTEQGDSAMYLCASSRMTGVFGDEKLFFGSGTQLSVL.

In this sample, this clone turned up a few times. This chain joins TRBV12-5 and TRBJ1-5; tentatively, D is TRBD1 (5 bases). The V and J ends lost 3 bases and 3 bases respectively, with 18 bases between them. CDR3 size: 17 residues. CDR1 and CDR2 (germline): LGHNT, FRNRAP. The CDR3 spells CASGLSRGTDINQPQHF. DNA for the CDR3: TGTGCTAGTGGTTTAAGTCGGGGGACGGACATCAATCAGCCCCAGCATTTT. Full variable domain (remainder filled in from reference TRBV12-5 and TRBJ1-5): DARVTQTPRHKVTEMGQEVTMRCQPILGHNTVFWYRQTMMQGLELLAYFRNRAPLDDSGMPKDRFSAEMPDATLATLKIQPSEPRDSAVYFCASGLSRGTDINQPQHFGDGTRLSIL.

The rearrangement joins TRBV14 to TRBJ2-7; 7 positions match TRBD2. Trimming removed 3 bases from V and 7 bases from J; junction bases left unmatched: 15. Germline-derived CDR1 and CDR2 are SGHDN and FVKESK. This CDR3 region has 16 residues. The CDR3 sequence is CASSHFGTTKSREQYF. In DNA, the CDR3 is TGTGCCAGCAGCCACTTCGGGACTACCAAGTCAAGGGAGCAGTACTTC.

This clone was seen many times. The chain couples TRBV3-1 (or the pseudogene TRBV3-2) to TRBJ2-2, with TRBD2 as a possible D gene (5 bases). CDR3 length: 13 residues. V lost 4 bases and J lost 5, with 8 bases in between. Germline CDR1 and CDR2: LGHDT and YNNKEL (reference sequence). The CDR3 loop reads CASSLGETGELFF. The CDR3 coding sequence is TGTGCCAGCAGCCTCGGGGAAACCGGGGAGCTGTTTTTT.

Here the CDR3 DNA reads TGTGCCACCAGCAAGGACAGGGTAAATGAAAAACTGTTTTTT. Its translation is CATSKDRVNEKLFF. The chain employs TRBV15 and TRBJ1-4; 8 positions match TRBD1. Trimming took 4 bases from V and 5 from J; bases not matched to a gene: 3. Germline V lookup: CDR1 LNHNV, CDR2 YYDKDF (reference sequence). This CDR3 is built from 14 residues.

This clone was seen only a few times. The chain couples TRBV14 to TRBJ1-2, with TRBD1 as a possible D gene (5 bases). Germline CDR1 is SGHDN and CDR2 is FVKESK. CDR3 length equals 14 residues. Trimming stripped 4 bases from V and 2 bases from J, with 11 bases between. Here the CDR3 reads CASSPRTKNYGYTF. In nucleotides, the CDR3 is TGTGCCAGCAGCCCCCGGACAAAGAACTATGGCTACACCTTC.

The V gene is TRBV14, the J gene TRBJ1-2; 8 nucleotides agree with TRBD1. V was clipped by 5 bases and J by 8 bases; unmatched bases: 10. Per germline, CDR1 SGHDN and CDR2 FVKESK. The CDR3 has 14 residues. The CDR3 bases are TGTGCCAGCAGCTATCGACAGGGACAGGTGGGCTACACCTTC. Encoded protein: CASSYRQGQVGYTF.

There are a few counts of this clone. V gene TRBV19 combines with J gene TRBJ2-2; maybe TRBD1 (6 bases). The germline CDR1 and CDR2 sequences are LNHDA and SQIVND (reference sequence). The CDR3 covers 15 residues. V gave up 2 bases and J gave up 3 bases, with 10 bases separating them. The CDR3: CASSIRGWDTGELFF. CDR3 coding DNA: TGTGCCAGTAGTATAAGGGGGTGGGACACCGGGGAGCTGTTTTTT.

This clone was seen only a few times. J is TRBJ2-5 and V is TRBV7-2; TRBD2 matches at 7 bases. The CDR3 is 14 residues long. The germline V gene has CDR1 SGHTA and CDR2 FQGNSA. Trimming removed 5 bases from V and 1 base from J; junction bases left unmatched: 4. The CDR3 region is CASSRDYLQETQYF. CDR3 coding DNA: TGTGCCAGCAGCCGGGACTACCTCCAAGAGACCCAGTACTTC. The whole variable domain, filled in from reference TRBV7-2 and TRBJ2-5, reads GAGVSQSPSNKVTEKGKDVELRCDPISGHTALYWYRQSLGQGLEFLIYFQGNSAPDKSGLPSDRFSAERTGGSVSTLTIQRTQQEDSAVYLCASSRDYLQETQYFGPGTRLLVL.

The CDR3 bases are TGTGCTTGGGAGGCAGGCCTGAACACTGAAGCTTTCTTT. Its translation is CAWEAGLNTEAFF. The V and J genes are TRBV7-9 and TRBJ1-1; D remains ambiguous. This CDR3 contains 13 residues. Germline lookup yields CDR1 SEHNR and CDR2 FQNEAQ (reference sequence).

CDR3 amino acids: CASSLAGTSGFEEQYF. CDR3 DNA: TGTGCCAGCAGCTTGGCCGGGACTAGCGGCTTTGAGGAGCAGTACTTC. V usage is TRBV7-2 and J usage is TRBJ2-7; 11 nucleotides align to TRBD2. After removal of 3 bases from V and 7 bases from J, the junction contained 11 bases not matched to a gene. CDR1 is SGHTA and CDR2 is FQGNSA in the germline V gene. The CDR3 has 16 residues.

The V gene is TRBV4-1, the J gene TRBJ1-1; 7 nucleotides match TRBD1. This CDR3 is built from 15 residues. The V segment lost 3 bases and the J segment 4 bases; nucleotides outside the gene matches: 8. CDR1 and CDR2 from the germline V gene are MGHRA and YSYEKL. For the CDR3, the DNA is TGCGCCAGCAGCCAGTATCAGGGGGTAGGCACTGAAGCTTTCTTT. It yields the protein CASSQYQGVGTEAFF.

The rearrangement uses TRBV6-2 or TRBV6-3 and TRBJ2-2; 11 bases are shared with TRBD2. Germline lookup yields CDR1 MNHEY and CDR2 SVGEGT. The CDR3 loop spans 16 amino acids. Trimming took 5 bases from V and 1 from J; bases not matched to a gene: 3. The CDR3 nucleotides are TGTGCCAGCAGTCTAGCGGGGGGATGGAACACCGGGGAGCTGTTTTTT. Protein: CASSLAGGWNTGELFF.

The chain links TRBV7-9 to TRBJ1-5, with TRBD1 matching over 7 bases. The germline V gene has CDR1 SEHNR and CDR2 FQNEAQ (reference sequence). V dropped 7 bases and J dropped 4; count of bases not matched to a gene: 4. This CDR3 has 13 residues. As DNA, the CDR3 is TGTGCCAGCACCTCGACAGGGAATCAGCCCCAGCATTTT. It is translated as CASTSTGNQPQHF.

V is TRBV5-1 and J is TRBJ1-2, with 8 bases that match TRBD1. V dropped 9 bases and J dropped 3; count of bases not matched to a gene: 10. This CDR3 is built from 14 residues. Germline CDR1 SGHRS, CDR2 YFSETQ. CDR3 sequence reads: CATGTGEGYYGYTF. The CDR3 nucleotides read TGCGCCACCGGGACAGGTGAGGGGTACTATGGCTACACCTTC.

The chain joins TRBV19 to TRBJ2-1; D perhaps matches TRBD2 (5 bases). The germline V and J ends were trimmed by 3 bases and 7 bases, with 10 bases remaining between them. Germline assignment: CDR1 LNHDA and CDR2 SQIVND (reference sequence). The CDR3 is made up of 13 amino acids. Here the CDR3 reads CASSISGFNEQFF. As DNA, the CDR3 is TGTGCCAGTAGTATTTCGGGGTTTAATGAGCAGTTCTTC.

The rearrangement links TRBV5-8 to TRBJ2-3, with D perhaps TRBD2 (5 bases). The germline V and J ends were trimmed by 2 bases and 6 bases, with 7 bases remaining between them. This CDR3 region has 12 residues. Germline CDR1 and CDR2: SGHTS and YDEGEE. The CDR3 protein is CASSFGEDTQYF. CDR3 in DNA: TGTGCCAGCAGCTTTGGGGAGGATACGCAGTATTTT.